This T cell receptor beta chain was profiled in a study of Ad26.COV2.S vaccination and SARS-CoV-2 variants. Overall study: Vaccine-arm donor from the placebo-controlled COV1001 Ad26.COV2.S trial. Once or twice, 56 days apart, Ad26.COV2.S was delivered intramuscularly.

Notes on the study in general: Those who received vaccine or placebo ended up with similar non-spike TCR breadth.

This CDR3 is built from 15 residues. Germline loops: CDR1 LGHNA, CDR2 YSLEER. The germline V and J ends were trimmed by 0 bases and 0 bases, with 9 bases remaining between them. Treatment given: 15 to 20 received Ad26.COV2.S at low or high dose, single or two shots; roughly 5 received placebo; per-sample allocation not given. Day 63 after the first vaccine or placebo injection was the time point for sampling. Concerning this clone: Its antigen remains unidentified. This specimen includes other DNA sequences encoding the same CDR3.

Method: immunoSEQ multiplex PCR; TCRdb's copy keeps in-frame clones and lacks some. Of more than 400,000 clones in the sample, 92% were seen once. The sample here was peripheral blood, taken in a trial of Ad26.COV2.S vaccine versus placebo. This clonotype originated in a person aged 18-65 years who received the Ad26.COV2.S COVID-19 vaccine or a placebo. The V gene is TRBV4-3, the J gene TRBJ2-7; D is perhaps TRBD1 (5 bases). The chain's CDR3 is CASSQDRDSSYEQYF. The CDR3 region has the DNA TGCGCCAGCAGCCAAGATCGCGACAGCTCCTACGAGCAGTACTTC.